Listed here are 2 T cell receptor beta chains from one sample, sequenced in a study of beta chain features in type 1 diabetes. Expressed TCRB transcripts were sequenced because the isolated RNA had all been reverse transcribed beforehand. Produced via immunoSEQ multiplex PCR; TCRdb's table is partial and in-frame only. The sample contains under 400,000 clones, about 12% of which appear only once. Specimen: naive CD4+ T cells from blood. The receptors originated from a man aged 18 to 35 in good health.

This sequence joins TRBV10-3 and TRBJ2-5; D gene uncertain. The CDR3 loop spans 12 amino acids. Per the germline V gene, CDR1 is ENHRY and CDR2 is SYGVKD. The V and J ends lost 8 bases and 3 bases respectively, with 10 bases between them. The CDR3: CAIGLEEETQYF. CDR3 nucleotides: TGTGCCATCGGGCTGGAAGAAGAGACCCAGTACTTC.

This clone was observed a handful of times. This chain joins TRBV7-3 and TRBJ2-1; 15 nucleotides match TRBD2. The CDR3 length is 16 residues. Looked up from germline, CDR1 is SGHTA and CDR2 is FQGTGA. Germline trimming cut 5 bases from V and 9 bases from J; bases unmatched to any gene: 8. The CDR3 here is CASSLGTSGRRGEQFF. The CDR3 DNA is TGTGCCAGCAGCCTCGGGACTAGCGGGAGGCGGGGTGAGCAGTTCTTC. The full variable domain, its missing parts supplied by reference TRBV7-3 and TRBJ2-1, is GAGVSQTPSNKVTEKGKYVELRCDPISGHTALYWYRQSLGQGPEFLIYFQGTGAADDSGLPNDRFFAVRPEGSVSTLKIQRTERGDSAVYLCASSLGTSGRRGEQFFGPGTRLTVL.